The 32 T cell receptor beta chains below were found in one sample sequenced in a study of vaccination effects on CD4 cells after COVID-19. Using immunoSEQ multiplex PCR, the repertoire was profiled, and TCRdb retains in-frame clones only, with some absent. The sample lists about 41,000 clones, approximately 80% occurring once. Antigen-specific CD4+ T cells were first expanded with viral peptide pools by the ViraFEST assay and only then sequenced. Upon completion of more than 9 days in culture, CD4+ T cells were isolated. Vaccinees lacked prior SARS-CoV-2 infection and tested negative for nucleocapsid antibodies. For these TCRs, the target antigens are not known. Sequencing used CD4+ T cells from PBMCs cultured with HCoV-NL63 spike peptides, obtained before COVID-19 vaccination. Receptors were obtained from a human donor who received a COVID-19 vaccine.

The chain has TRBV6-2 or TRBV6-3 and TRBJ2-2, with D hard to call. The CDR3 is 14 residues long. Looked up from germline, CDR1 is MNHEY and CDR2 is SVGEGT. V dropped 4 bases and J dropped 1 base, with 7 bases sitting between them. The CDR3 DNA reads TGTGCCAGCAGTTTTCAAAGGAACACCGGGGAGCTGTTTTTT. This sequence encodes CASSFQRNTGELFF.

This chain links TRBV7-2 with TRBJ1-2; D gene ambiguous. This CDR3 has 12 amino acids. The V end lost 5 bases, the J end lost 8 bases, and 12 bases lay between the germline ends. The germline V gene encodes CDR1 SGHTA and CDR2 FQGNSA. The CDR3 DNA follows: TGTGCCAGCAGCCCAGCGAACGAAGGCTACACCTTC. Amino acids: CASSPANEGYTF.

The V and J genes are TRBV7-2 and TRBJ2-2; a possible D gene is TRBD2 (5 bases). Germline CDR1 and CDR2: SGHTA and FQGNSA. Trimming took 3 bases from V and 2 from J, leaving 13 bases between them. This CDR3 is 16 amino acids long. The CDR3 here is CASSLIPGINTGELFF. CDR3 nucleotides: TGTGCCAGCAGCTTGATCCCCGGGATTAACACCGGGGAGCTGTTTTTT.

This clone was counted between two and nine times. The CDR3 nucleotides read TGTGCCAGCAGCGCCCTCCCGACGGCGCCAAATTCACCCCTCCACTTT. Translated, it gives CASSALPTAPNSPLHF. This chain connects TRBV9 to TRBJ1-6; no reliable D call. This CDR3 has 16 residues. The germline V gene has CDR1 SGDLS and CDR2 YYNGEE. Trimming shortened V by 3 bases and J by 7 bases, and 17 bases separated the two germline ends.

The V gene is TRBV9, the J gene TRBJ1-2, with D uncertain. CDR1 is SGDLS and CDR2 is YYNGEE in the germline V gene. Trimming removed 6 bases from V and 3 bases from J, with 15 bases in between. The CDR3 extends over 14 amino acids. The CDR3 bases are TGTGCCAGCAACCCAGACATGTCCCACTATGGCTACACCTTC. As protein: CASNPDMSHYGYTF. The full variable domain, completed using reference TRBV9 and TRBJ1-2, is DSGVTQTPKHLITATGQRVTLRCSPRSGDLSVYWYQQSLDQGLQFLIQYYNGEERAKGNILERFSAQQFPDLHSELNLSSLELGDSALYFCASNPDMSHYGYTFGSGTRLTVV.

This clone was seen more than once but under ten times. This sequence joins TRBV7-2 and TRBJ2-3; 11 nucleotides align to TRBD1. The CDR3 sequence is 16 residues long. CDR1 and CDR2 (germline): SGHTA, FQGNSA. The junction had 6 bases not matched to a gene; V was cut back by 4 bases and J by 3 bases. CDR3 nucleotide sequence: TGTGCCAGCAGCTCGAGGACAGGGGGCTGGACAGATACGCAGTATTTT. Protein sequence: CASSSRTGGWTDTQYF.

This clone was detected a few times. The CDR3 DNA reads TGTGCCAGCAGCGTAGATCGGCAGGGAAACCTAGGGGGCTACACCTTC. This codes for CASSVDRQGNLGGYTF. This chain joins TRBV9 and TRBJ1-2, with D maybe TRBD1 (5 bases). Per the germline V gene, CDR1 is SGDLS and CDR2 is YYNGEE. The CDR3 has 16 residues. Trimming removed 0 bases at V and 8 bases at J, with 20 bases between.

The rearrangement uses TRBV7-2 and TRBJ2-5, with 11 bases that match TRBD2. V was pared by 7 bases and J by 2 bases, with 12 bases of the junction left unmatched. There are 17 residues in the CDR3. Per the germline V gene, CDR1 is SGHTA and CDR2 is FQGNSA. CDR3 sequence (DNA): TGTGCCAGCAACCTATTCCCGGGACTAGCGGCTCAAGAGACCCAGTACTTC. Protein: CASNLFPGLAAQETQYF.

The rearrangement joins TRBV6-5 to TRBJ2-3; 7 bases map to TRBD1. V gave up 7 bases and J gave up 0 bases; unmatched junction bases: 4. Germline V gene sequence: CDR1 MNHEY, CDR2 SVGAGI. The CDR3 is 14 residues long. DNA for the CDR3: TGTGCCAGCAAACAGGGGTCTAGCACAGATACGCAGTATTTT. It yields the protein CASKQGSSTDTQYF.

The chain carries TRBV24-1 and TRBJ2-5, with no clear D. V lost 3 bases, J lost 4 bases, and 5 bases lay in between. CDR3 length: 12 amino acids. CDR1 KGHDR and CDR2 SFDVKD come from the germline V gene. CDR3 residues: CATSDPAETQYF. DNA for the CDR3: TGTGCCACCAGTGATCCGGCAGAGACCCAGTACTTC.

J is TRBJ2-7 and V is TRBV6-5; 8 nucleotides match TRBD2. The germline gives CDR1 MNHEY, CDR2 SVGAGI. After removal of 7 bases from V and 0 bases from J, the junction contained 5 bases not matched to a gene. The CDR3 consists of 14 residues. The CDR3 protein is CASTAGGRSYEQYV. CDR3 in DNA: TGTGCCAGCACGGCGGGGGGCCGCTCCTACGAGCAGTACGTC.

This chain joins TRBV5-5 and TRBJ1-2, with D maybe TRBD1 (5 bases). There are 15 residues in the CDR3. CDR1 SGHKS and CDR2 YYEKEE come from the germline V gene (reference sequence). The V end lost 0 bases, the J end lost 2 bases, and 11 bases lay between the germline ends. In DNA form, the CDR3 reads TGTGCCAGCAGCTTGGGGACATCTTCCAACTATGGCTACACCTTC. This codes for CASSLGTSSNYGYTF. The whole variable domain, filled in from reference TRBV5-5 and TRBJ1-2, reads DAGVTQSPTHLIKTRGQQVTLRCSPISGHKSVSWYQQVLGQGPQFIFQYYEKEERGRGNFPDRFSARQFPNYSSELNVNALLLGDSALYLCASSLGTSSNYGYTFGSGTRLTVV.

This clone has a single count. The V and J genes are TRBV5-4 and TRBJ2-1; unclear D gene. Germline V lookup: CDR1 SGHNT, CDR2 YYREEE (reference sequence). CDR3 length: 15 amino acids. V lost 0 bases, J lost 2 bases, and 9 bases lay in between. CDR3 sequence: CASSLDTGTYNEQFF. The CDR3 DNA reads TGTGCCAGCAGCTTGGATACTGGGACCTACAATGAGCAGTTCTTC.

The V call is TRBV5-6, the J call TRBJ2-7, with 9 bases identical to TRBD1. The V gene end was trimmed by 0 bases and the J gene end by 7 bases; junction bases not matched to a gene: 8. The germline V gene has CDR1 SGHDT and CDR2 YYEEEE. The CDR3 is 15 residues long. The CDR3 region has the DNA TGTGCCAGCAGCTTGGGACAGGGGGGGATTAGTGAGCAGTACGTC. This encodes CASSLGQGGISEQYV.

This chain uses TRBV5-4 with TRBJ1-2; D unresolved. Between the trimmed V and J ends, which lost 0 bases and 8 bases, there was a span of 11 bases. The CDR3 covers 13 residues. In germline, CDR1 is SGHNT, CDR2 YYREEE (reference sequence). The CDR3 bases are TGTGCCAGCAGCTTGGACCAAACGGGGGGCTACACCTTC. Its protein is CASSLDQTGGYTF.

The CDR3 sequence: CASSPTRIVSGNTIYF. The DNA of the CDR3 is TGTGCCAGTAGTCCAACCCGGATCGTCTCTGGAAACACCATATATTTT. The genes are TRBV19 and TRBJ1-3, with D hard to call. The CDR3 sequence is 16 residues long. V gave up 5 bases and J gave up 0 bases, with 14 bases separating them. Germline CDR1 reads LNHDA; CDR2 reads SQIVND (reference sequence).

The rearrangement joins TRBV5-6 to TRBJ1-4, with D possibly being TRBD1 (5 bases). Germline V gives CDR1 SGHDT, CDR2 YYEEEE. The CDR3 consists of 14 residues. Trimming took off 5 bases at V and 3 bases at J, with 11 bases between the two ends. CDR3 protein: CASSSGWPNEKLFF. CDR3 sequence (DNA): TGTGCCAGCAGTTCAGGGTGGCCTAATGAAAAACTGTTTTTT.

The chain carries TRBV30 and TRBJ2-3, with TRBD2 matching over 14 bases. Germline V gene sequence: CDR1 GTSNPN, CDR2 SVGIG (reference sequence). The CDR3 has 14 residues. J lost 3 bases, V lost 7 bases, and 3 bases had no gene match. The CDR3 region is CASTSGGGTDTQYF. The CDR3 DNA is TGTGCCTCGACTAGCGGGGGGGGAACAGATACGCAGTATTTT.

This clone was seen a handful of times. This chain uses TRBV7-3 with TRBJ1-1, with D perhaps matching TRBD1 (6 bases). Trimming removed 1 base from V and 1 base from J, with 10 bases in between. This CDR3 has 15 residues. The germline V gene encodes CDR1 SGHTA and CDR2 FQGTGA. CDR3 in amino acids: CASSLMSGANTEAFF. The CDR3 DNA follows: TGTGCCAGCAGCTTAATGTCGGGGGCGAACACTGAAGCTTTCTTT. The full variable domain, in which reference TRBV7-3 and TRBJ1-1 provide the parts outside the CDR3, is GAGVSQTPSNKVTEKGKYVELRCDPISGHTALYWYRQSLGQGPEFLIYFQGTGAADDSGLPNDRFFAVRPEGSVSTLKIQRTERGDSAVYLCASSLMSGANTEAFFGQGTRLTVV.

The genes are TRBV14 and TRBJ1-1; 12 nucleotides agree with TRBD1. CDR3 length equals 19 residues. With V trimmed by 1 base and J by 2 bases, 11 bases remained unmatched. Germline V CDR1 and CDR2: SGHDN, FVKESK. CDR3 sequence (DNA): TGTGCCAGCAGCCAAGCAAAGAGATCCGGGACAGGGGGCAACACTGAAGCTTTCTTT. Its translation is CASSQAKRSGTGGNTEAFF.

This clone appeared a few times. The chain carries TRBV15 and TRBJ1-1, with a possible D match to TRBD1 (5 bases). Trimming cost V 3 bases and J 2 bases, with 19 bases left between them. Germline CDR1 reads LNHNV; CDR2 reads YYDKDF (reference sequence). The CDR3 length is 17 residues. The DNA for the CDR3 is TGTGCCACCAGCAGGGGGACGGCCGCCTTCATTAACACTGAAGCTTTCTTT. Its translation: CATSRGTAAFINTEAFF.

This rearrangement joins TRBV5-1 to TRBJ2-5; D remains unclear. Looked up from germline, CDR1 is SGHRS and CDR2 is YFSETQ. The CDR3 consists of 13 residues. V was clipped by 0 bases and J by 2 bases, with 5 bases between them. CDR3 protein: CASSLGSQETQYF. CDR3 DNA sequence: TGCGCCAGCAGCTTGGGTTCTCAAGAGACCCAGTACTTC.

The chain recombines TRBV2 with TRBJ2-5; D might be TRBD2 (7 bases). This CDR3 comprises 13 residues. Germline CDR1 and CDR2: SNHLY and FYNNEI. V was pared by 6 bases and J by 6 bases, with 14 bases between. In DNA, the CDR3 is TGTGCCAGCAGGCGGGGGCTGAGCCAGACCCAGTACTTC. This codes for CASRRGLSQTQYF.

CDR3 protein: CATSDLPHQDRTNEQFF. The CDR3 region has the DNA TGTGCCACCAGTGATTTGCCCCATCAAGACAGAACCAATGAGCAGTTCTTC. This chain links TRBV24-1 with TRBJ2-1, with D possibly TRBD1 on 5 matching bases. The germline V gene has CDR1 KGHDR and CDR2 SFDVKD. The CDR3 extends over 17 amino acids. The germline V and J ends were trimmed by 0 bases and 6 bases, with 17 bases remaining between them.

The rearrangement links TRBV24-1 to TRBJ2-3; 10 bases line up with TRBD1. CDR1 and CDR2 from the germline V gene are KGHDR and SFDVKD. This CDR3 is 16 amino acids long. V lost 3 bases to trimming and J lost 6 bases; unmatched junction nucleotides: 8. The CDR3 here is CATSDGGQGSYDTQYF. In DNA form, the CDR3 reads TGTGCCACCAGTGATGGGGGACAGGGGTCATATGATACGCAGTATTTT.

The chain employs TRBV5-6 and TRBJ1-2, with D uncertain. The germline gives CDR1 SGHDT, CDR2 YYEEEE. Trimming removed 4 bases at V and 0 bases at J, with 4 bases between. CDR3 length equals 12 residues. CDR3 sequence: CASSQTNYGYTF. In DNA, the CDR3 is TGTGCCAGCAGCCAAACTAACTATGGCTACACCTTC.

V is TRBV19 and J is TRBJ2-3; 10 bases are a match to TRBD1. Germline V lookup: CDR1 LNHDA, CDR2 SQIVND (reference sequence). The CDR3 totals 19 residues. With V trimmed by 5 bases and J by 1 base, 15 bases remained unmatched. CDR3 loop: CASSPPGTGAVFGTDTQYF. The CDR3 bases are TGTGCCAGTAGTCCCCCTGGGACAGGGGCCGTTTTTGGCACAGATACGCAGTATTTT.

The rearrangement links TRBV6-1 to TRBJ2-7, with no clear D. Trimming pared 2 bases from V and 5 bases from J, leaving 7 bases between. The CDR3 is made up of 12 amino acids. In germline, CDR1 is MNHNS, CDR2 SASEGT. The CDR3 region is CASSEMINEQYV. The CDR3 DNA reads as TGTGCCAGCAGTGAAATGATAAACGAGCAGTACGTC.

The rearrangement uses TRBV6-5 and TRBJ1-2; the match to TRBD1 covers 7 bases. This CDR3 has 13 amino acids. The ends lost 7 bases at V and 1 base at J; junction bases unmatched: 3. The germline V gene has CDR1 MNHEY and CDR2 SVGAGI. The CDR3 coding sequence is TGTGCCAGCACCTACAGGGGTAACTATGGCTACACCTTC. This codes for CASTYRGNYGYTF.

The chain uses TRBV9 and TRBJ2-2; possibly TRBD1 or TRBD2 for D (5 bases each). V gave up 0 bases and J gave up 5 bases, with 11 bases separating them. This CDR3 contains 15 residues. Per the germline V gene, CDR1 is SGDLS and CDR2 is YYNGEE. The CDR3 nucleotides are TGTGCCAGCAGCGTAGGAGAGGGACCGACCGGGGAGCTGTTTTTT. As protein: CASSVGEGPTGELFF.

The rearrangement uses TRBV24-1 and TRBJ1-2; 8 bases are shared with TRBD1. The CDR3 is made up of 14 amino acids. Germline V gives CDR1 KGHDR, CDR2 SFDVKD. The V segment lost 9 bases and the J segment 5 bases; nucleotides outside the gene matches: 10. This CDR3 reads CATSGQEPPYGYTF. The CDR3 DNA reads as TGTGCCACCTCGGGACAGGAGCCACCGTATGGCTACACCTTC.

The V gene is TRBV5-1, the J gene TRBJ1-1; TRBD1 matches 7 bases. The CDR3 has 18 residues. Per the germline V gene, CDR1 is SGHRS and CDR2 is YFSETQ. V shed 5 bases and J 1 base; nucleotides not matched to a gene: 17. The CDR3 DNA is TGCGCCAGCAGTCCGTCTCAAGGGGGCTGGCCGGGGAACACTGAAGCTTTCTTT. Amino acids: CASSPSQGGWPGNTEAFF.